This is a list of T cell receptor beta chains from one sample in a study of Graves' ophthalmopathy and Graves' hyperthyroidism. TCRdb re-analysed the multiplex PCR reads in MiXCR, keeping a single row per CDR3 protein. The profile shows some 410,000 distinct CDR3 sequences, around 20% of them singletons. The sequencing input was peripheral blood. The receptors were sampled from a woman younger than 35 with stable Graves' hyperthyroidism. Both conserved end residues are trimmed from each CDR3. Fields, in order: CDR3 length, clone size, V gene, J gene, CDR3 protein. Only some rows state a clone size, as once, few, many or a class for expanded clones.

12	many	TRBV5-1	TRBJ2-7	ASSYRARGYEQY
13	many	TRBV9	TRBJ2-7	ASSVGRGFSYEQY
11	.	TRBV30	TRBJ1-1	AWDRGQNTEAF
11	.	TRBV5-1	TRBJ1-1	ASRERQGAQAF
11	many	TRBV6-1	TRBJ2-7	ASSGTPSYEQY
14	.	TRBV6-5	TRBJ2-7	ASSYSMAGRSYEQY
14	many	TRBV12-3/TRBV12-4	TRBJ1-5	ASSLGPGRPNQPQH
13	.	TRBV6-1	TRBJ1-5	ASIQGTGSIQPQH
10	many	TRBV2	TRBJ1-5	ASTKGDQPQH
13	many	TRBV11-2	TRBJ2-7	ASSTRTRGTYEQY
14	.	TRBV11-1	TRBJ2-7	ASSLATGTGGTEQY
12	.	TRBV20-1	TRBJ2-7	SAPSGTATYEQY
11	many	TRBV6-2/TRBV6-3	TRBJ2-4	ASSYELPGIQY
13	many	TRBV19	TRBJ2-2	ATIGTQAWTGELF
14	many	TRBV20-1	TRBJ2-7	SARVQTSLSSYEQY
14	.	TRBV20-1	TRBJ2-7	SARRTGTSETYEQY
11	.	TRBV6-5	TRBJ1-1	ASSYVGEARAF
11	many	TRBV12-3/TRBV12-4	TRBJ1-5	ASSHGGSQPQH
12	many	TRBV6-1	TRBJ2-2	ASEGQQNTGELF
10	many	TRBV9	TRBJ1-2	ASSPRQGGYT
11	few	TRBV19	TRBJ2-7	ASSIAGAFEQY
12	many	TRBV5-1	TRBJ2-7	ASSALPGPYEQY
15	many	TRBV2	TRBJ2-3	ASSESGAGGRADTQY
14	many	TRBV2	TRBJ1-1	ASSEAPGMGFTEAF
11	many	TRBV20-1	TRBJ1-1	SASRDMNTEAF
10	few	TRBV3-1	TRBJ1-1	ASSQVSAEAF
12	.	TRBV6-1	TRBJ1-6	ASRTGQNNSPLH
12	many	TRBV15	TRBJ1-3	ATSRDRLGNTIY
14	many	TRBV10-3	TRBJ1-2	AISESKVAGSDGYT
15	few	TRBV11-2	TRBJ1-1	ASSLVGKAAMNTEAF
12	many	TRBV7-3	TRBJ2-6	ASSVQGGANVLT
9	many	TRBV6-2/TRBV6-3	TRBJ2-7	ASAWAVEQY
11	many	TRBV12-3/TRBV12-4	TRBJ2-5	ASSFSEQETQY
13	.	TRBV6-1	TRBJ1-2	ASYGRGQGAPGYT
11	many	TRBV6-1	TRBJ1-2	ASSERGRDGYT
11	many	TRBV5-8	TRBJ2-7	ASSLVGHREQY
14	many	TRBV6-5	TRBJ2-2	ASSYSSGQGIGELF
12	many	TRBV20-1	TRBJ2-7	SASLPPSLYEQY
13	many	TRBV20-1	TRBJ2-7	SAILGLAGVDEQY
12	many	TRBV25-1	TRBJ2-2	ASSDPHNTGELF
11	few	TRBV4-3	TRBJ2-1	ASSHPRGAEQF
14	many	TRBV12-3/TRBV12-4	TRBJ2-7	ASNLGLGKSPYEQY
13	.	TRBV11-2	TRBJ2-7	ASRYIGQSFDEQY
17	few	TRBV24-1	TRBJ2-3	ATSDLRGDGTSGRDTQY
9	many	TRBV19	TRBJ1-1	ASSISGVAF
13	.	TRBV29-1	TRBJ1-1	SSWTGGGMNTEAF
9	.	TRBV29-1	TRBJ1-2	SVERLYGYT